The 13 T cell receptor beta chains below come from one sample, sequenced in a study of tissue T cells after allogeneic stem cell transplantation. The repertoire was sequenced with immunoSEQ multiplex PCR; TCRdb's copy has only in-frame clones and lacks some. The sample gives 1,100 or so clones, around 58% of which show up once; 5% to 8.5% is in the top ten. The sequenced sample consisted of skin. The source is a female BALB/c mouse in good health. The strain's MHC: H2-d.

About this clone itself: Germline and genes here are mouse. The CDR3 end falls 1 residue outside the read, so it is completed with the germline J gene. V gene TRBV5 combines with J gene TRBJ2-5; 14 bases line up with TRBD2. The trim removed 0 bases at V and 6 bases at J, leaving 5 bases unmatched. The germline V gene has CDR1 LGHNA and CDR2 YNLKQL (reference sequence). This CDR3 contains 17 residues. CDR3: CASSQEGTGGALDTQYF. The CDR3 DNA, read in part, is TGTGCCAGCAGCCAAGAAGGGACTGGGGGGGCGCTGGACACCCAGTAC.

This clone has a handful of counts. Mouse gene names and germline throughout. The read gets to within 1 residue of the CDR3 end, and the germline J gene fills in the rest. The chain recombines TRBV19 with TRBJ1-4; the D is unclear. The germline V gene encodes CDR1 FNHDT and CDR2 SITEND (reference sequence). This CDR3 is built from 14 residues. V dropped 6 bases and J dropped 0 bases, with 9 bases sitting between them. The CDR3 protein is CASKKRVSNERLFF. The CDR3 DNA, read in part, is TGTGCCAGCAAAAAGAGGGTTTCCAACGAAAGATTATTT.

The table lists this clone with a count of one. Germline and genes: mouse. The read terminates 1 residue ahead of where the CDR3 ends, so the germline J gene completes it. V and J are TRBV13-2 and TRBJ2-5, with D unresolved. This CDR3 is built from 13 residues. Per the germline V gene, CDR1 is NNHNN and CDR2 is SYGAGS (reference sequence). V lost 0 bases and J lost 4, with 6 bases in between. CDR3 bases read: TGTGCCAGCGGTGATGCGCCAAAAGACACCCAGTAC. Encoded protein: CASGDAPKDTQY. The entire CDR3 protein reads CASGDAPKDTQYF.

This clone was counted between two and nine times. Gene names and germline refer to mouse. The read gets to within 1 residue of the CDR3 end, and the germline J gene fills in the rest. The J gene is TRBJ1-5, the V gene TRBV20; the D is unclear. CDR3 length: 14 amino acids. The germline V and J ends were trimmed by 2 bases and 0 bases, with 8 bases remaining between them. The V gene's germline CDR1 is GFQATS and CDR2 STVNSAI. The CDR3 loop reads CGARRSYNNQAPLF. CDR3 DNA, as far as it was read: TGTGGTGCTAGGAGATCTTATAACAACCAGGCTCCGCTT.

Points on this clone: Mouse gene names and germline throughout. The sequenced fragment ends 1 residue before the CDR3 boundary, so the rest is inferred from the germline J gene. The chain uses TRBV1 and TRBJ2-1, with 8 bases lining up with TRBD1. J lost 3 bases, V lost 2 bases, and 0 bases had no gene match. There are 14 residues in the CDR3. Per germline, CDR1 NSQYPW and CDR2 LRSPGD (reference sequence). The sequenced part of the CDR3 DNA is TGCACCTGCAGTGCACAGGGGGCCTATGCTGAGCAGTTC. Its protein product is CTCSAQGAYAEQF. In full, the CDR3 reads CTCSAQGAYAEQFF.

This clone turned up a few times. Mouse gene names apply. Read data end 1 residue before the CDR3 end; the end is taken from the germline J gene. This sequence joins TRBV17 and TRBJ2-7; D ambiguous. This CDR3 is 13 amino acids long. The germline V gene encodes CDR1 MNHDT and CDR2 YYDKIL. V was shortened by 3 bases and J by 3 bases, with 9 bases between the two germline ends. The CDR3 bases that were read are TGTGCTAGCAGTAGCCCCGCCAGCTATGAACAGTAC. As protein: CASSSPASYEQY. The whole CDR3 is CASSSPASYEQYF. Complete variable domain (other parts from reference TRBV17 and TRBJ2-7): DTTVKQNPRYKLARVGKPVNLICSQTMNHDTMYWYQKKPNQAPKLLLFYYDKILNREADTFEKFQSSRPNNSFCSLYIGSAGLEYSAMYLCASSSPASYEQYFGPGTRLTVL.

Concerning this clone: Gene names refer to mouse genes. The CDR3 is cut off 1 residue early in the read; its end comes from the germline J gene. The chain joins TRBV19 to TRBJ1-2, with 8 bases aligning to TRBD1. This CDR3 is built from 15 residues. CDR1 and CDR2 (germline): FNHDT, SITEND (reference sequence). V lost 4 bases and J lost 0; bases outside the gene matches: 5. The covered CDR3 bases are TGTGCCAGCAGTCCCGGGACAGGAGCAAACTCCGACTACACC. Translation gives CASSPGTGANSDYT. The CDR3 as a whole reads CASSPGTGANSDYTF.

This clone appeared a few times. The gene symbols are mouse symbols. Read sequence stops 1 residue before the CDR3 end, and the germline J gene provides the missing end. The chain uses TRBV4 and TRBJ2-7, with TRBD2 matching over 8 bases. The CDR3 is 14 residues long. The trim removed 5 bases at V and 6 bases at J, leaving 9 bases unmatched. The germline CDR1 and CDR2 sequences are LGHDT and YNNKQL (reference sequence). CDR3 bases read: TGTGCCAGCAGCCCTCGCTTGGGGGGGGGTGAACAGTAC. It specifies CASSPRLGGGEQY. Given in full, the CDR3 is CASSPRLGGGEQYF.

About this clone itself: Mouse gene names and germline throughout. The read halts 1 residue ahead of the CDR3 end, with the missing end drawn from the germline J gene. V and J are TRBV16 and TRBJ2-7; D call uncertain. CDR1 is SGHSA and CDR2 is FRNQAP in the germline V gene. Trimming left V 2 bases short and J 6 bases short, with 5 bases between. The CDR3 runs 11 residues. Incomplete CDR3 DNA: TGTGCAAGCAGCTTAAGTGGTGAACAGTAC. Its protein is CASSLSGEQY. The entire CDR3 sequence reads CASSLSGEQYF.

A word on this clone: Gene and germline names: mouse. The read ends 1 residue before the CDR3 terminus; that terminus is restored from the germline J gene. The chain joins TRBV1 to TRBJ1-4; D gene ambiguous. The CDR3 loop spans 15 amino acids. Germline loops: CDR1 NSQYPW, CDR2 LRSPGD (reference sequence). Trimming pared 0 bases from V and 2 bases from J, leaving 7 bases between. The CDR3 bases that were read are TGCACCTGCAGTGCAGACCGGTCCTCCAACGAAAGATTATTT. Its protein product is CTCSADRSSNERLF. The full CDR3 sequence reads CTCSADRSSNERLFF.

A note on this clone: Here the gene names and germline are mouse. Coverage ceases 1 residue before the CDR3 finishes, and the germline J gene fills in the end. The V call is TRBV2, the J call TRBJ2-1, with D unclear. With 1 base removed from V and 0 bases from J, the gap between germline ends came to 4 bases. Germline values: CDR1 LGHNA, CDR2 YSYQKL. The CDR3 has 14 amino acids. CDR3: CASSQGHNYAEQFF. The DNA read from the CDR3 is TGTGCCAGCAGCCAAGGACATAACTATGCTGAGCAGTTC.

On this clone: The genes are named according to mouse. Coverage ceases 1 residue before the CDR3 finishes, and the germline J gene fills in the end. This sequence joins TRBV19 and TRBJ1-4; D is possibly TRBD1 (6 bases). Per germline, CDR1 FNHDT and CDR2 SITEND (reference sequence). The V end lost 4 bases, the J end lost 0 bases, and 13 bases lay between the germline ends. The CDR3 extends over 16 amino acids. Incomplete CDR3 DNA: TGTGCCAGCAGTCCCCAAGGACAGATTTCCAACGAAAGATTATTT. Protein sequence: CASSPQGQISNERLF. The whole CDR3 sequence is CASSPQGQISNERLFF.

This clone was recorded a few times. Gene names follow the mouse nomenclature. The sequenced part of the CDR3 DNA is TGTGGTGCTAGGGATATCAGCTATGAACAGTAC. This codes for CGARDISYEQY. The entire CDR3 is CGARDISYEQYF. J is TRBJ2-7 and V is TRBV20; D is undetermined. The sequence runs out 1 residue before the end of the CDR3; the remainder is reconstructed from the germline J gene. The CDR3 is 12 residues long. Germline CDR1 and CDR2: GFQATS and STVNSAI. V was pared by 0 bases and J by 3 bases, with 6 bases between.